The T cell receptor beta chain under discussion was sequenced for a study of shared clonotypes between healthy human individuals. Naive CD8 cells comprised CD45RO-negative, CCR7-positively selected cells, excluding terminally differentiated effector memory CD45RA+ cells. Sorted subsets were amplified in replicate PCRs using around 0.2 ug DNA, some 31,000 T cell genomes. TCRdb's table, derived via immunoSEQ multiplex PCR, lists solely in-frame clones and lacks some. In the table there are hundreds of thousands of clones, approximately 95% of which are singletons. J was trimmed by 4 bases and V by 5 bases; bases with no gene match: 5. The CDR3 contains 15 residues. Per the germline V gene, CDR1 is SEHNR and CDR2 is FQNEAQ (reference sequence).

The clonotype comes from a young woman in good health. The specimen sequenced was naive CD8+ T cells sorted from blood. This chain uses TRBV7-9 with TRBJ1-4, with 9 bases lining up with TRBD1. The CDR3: CASSPGDRDNEKLFF. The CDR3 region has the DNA TGTGCCAGCAGCCCAGGGGACAGGGATAATGAAAAACTGTTTTTT.